The 32 T cell receptor beta chains below all came from one sample that was sequenced in a study of blood T cell repertoires in COVID-19. This table comes from immunoSEQ multiplex PCR, and its TCRdb copy is limited to in-frame clones, with some not included. The sample lists about 270,000 clones, around nine tenths seen once, with 8.5% to 10% in the top ten. The sample comprised peripheral blood. Receptors originate from a man between 35 and 55 years old who had recovered from COVID-19.

This chain connects TRBV6-2 or TRBV6-3 to TRBJ2-7; TRBD2 is a possible D gene (6 bases). There are 14 residues in the CDR3. Germline CDR1 is MNHEY and CDR2 is SVGEGT. The V end was cut by 0 bases, the J end by 2 bases, with 8 bases between. This CDR3 is CASSYSTGAYEQYF. The CDR3 bases are TGTGCCAGCAGTTACTCGACGGGGGCCTACGAGCAGTACTTC.

V is TRBV7-9 and J is TRBJ1-1; D not certain. The CDR3 is 15 amino acids. Trimming shortened V by 2 bases and J by 4 bases, and 14 bases separated the two germline ends. Germline values: CDR1 SEHNR, CDR2 FQNEAQ (reference sequence). The CDR3 nucleotides read TGTGCCAGCAGCTTATTAAGAGGAGAGGGCACTGAAGCTTTCTTT. Translating gives CASSLLRGEGTEAFF.

The chain is built from TRBV6-6 and TRBJ1-5; 7 bases agree with TRBD1. This CDR3 is 12 amino acids long. Germline loops: CDR1 MNHNY, CDR2 SVGAGI (reference sequence). The V segment lost 4 bases and the J segment 7 bases; nucleotides outside the gene matches: 1. CDR3 in DNA: TGTGCCAGCAGTTCCAGGGGGCAGCCCCAGCATTTT. Protein sequence: CASSSRGQPQHF.

J is TRBJ1-1 and V is TRBV7-8; possibly TRBD1 for D (5 bases). V dropped 6 bases and J dropped 3 bases, with 11 bases sitting between them. CDR1 and CDR2 from the germline V gene are SGHVS and FQNEAQ. The length of the CDR3 is 13 residues. The CDR3 loop is CASSTGGDTEAFF. CDR3 bases: TGTGCCAGCAGTACGGGAGGGGACACTGAAGCTTTCTTT.

The chain joins TRBV7-9 to TRBJ2-3; 7 nucleotides agree with TRBD2. V was pared by 4 bases and J by 0 bases, with 10 bases of the junction left unmatched. The CDR3 has 17 residues. Germline CDR1 reads SEHNR; CDR2 reads FQNEAQ (reference sequence). For the CDR3, the DNA is TGTGCCAGCAGCTCAGGGTGGAGGGAGGGAAGCACAGATACGCAGTATTTT. This gives the protein CASSSGWREGSTDTQYF. Combining the CDR3 with reference TRBV7-9 and TRBJ2-3 gives the whole variable domain DTGVSQNPRHKITKRGQNVTFRCDPISEHNRLYWYRQTLGQGPEFLTYFQNEAQLEKSRLLSDRFSAERPKGSFSTLEIQRTEQGDSAMYLCASSSGWREGSTDTQYFGPGTRLTVL.

The chain has TRBV7-6 and TRBJ1-3; unclear D gene. This CDR3 region has 15 residues. The V gene's germline CDR1 is SGHVS and CDR2 FNYEAQ. The V gene lost 0 bases and the J gene lost 2 bases, with 8 bases spanning the gap. CDR3 bases: TGTGCCAGCAGCTTAGCGCTACGCCCTGGAAACACCATATATTTT. Amino acid sequence: CASSLALRPGNTIYF.

The chain links TRBV9 to TRBJ2-3; 8 bases line up with TRBD2. This CDR3 has 15 residues. Losses at the gene ends were 0 bases for V and 4 bases for J; bases not matched to a gene: 4. Looked up from germline, CDR1 is SGDLS and CDR2 is YYNGEE. The CDR3 nucleotides read TGTGCCAGCAGCGTAGGATTAGCGGGATCAGATACGCAGTATTTT. Translation: CASSVGLAGSDTQYF.

The chain joins TRBV11-3 to TRBJ2-3; 7 nucleotides match TRBD2. The CDR3 length is 18 residues. Germline CDR1 and CDR2: SGHNT and YENEEA. With V trimmed by 5 bases and J by 0 bases, 14 bases remained unmatched. This CDR3 reads CASSKGTTLSPSTDTQYF. CDR3 DNA sequence: TGTGCCAGCAGCAAAGGGACTACCTTATCCCCTAGCACAGATACGCAGTATTTT.

The chain recombines TRBV7-2 with TRBJ1-1, with D perhaps TRBD1 (5 bases). Trimming shortened V by 1 base and J by 2 bases, and 5 bases separated the two germline ends. This CDR3 has 13 residues. In germline, CDR1 is SGHTA, CDR2 FQGNSA. The CDR3 coding sequence is TGTGCCAGCAGCTTAGGGACAAACACTGAAGCTTTCTTT. Translation gives CASSLGTNTEAFF.

The rearrangement joins TRBV7-9 to TRBJ2-7; a possible D gene is TRBD1 (6 bases). V shed 5 bases and J shed 7 bases, with 15 bases lying between them. CDR3 length: 13 amino acids. Germline CDR1 and CDR2: SEHNR and FQNEAQ (reference sequence). CDR3 in amino acids: CASSPGTSWEQYF. The CDR3 region has the DNA TGTGCCAGCAGCCCCGGGACATCATGGGAGCAGTACTTC.

V and J are TRBV6-5 and TRBJ1-2; a possible D gene is TRBD1 (6 bases). Germline values: CDR1 MNHEY, CDR2 SVGAGI. The CDR3 covers 14 residues. Trimming removed 6 bases from V and 2 bases from J, with 13 bases in between. The CDR3 DNA is TGTGCCAGCAGAAAAGGACAGCTCAACTATGGCTACACCTTC. This encodes CASRKGQLNYGYTF.

CDR3 bases: TGTGCCAGCAGCCGAGAGCCCGCCCCTCCACAGGGGGGGGAGACCCAGTACTTC. As protein: CASSREPAPPQGGETQYF. The chain uses TRBV9 and TRBJ2-5; tentative D call: TRBD1 (8 bases). The CDR3 has 18 amino acids. V was pared by 4 bases and J by 5 bases, with 27 bases between. CDR1 is SGDLS, CDR2 YYNGEE, per germline.

This chain links TRBV7-2 with TRBJ1-4; TRBD1 is a possible D gene (5 bases). The V end was cut by 1 base, the J end by 8 bases, with 14 bases between. CDR1 is SGHTA, CDR2 FQGNSA, per germline. The CDR3 is 15 residues long. The CDR3 region is CASSLEYRSAEKLFF. The CDR3 DNA follows: TGTGCCAGCAGCTTAGAGTACAGGTCGGCGGAAAAACTGTTTTTT.

The chain carries TRBV5-4 and TRBJ2-6, with TRBD2 as a possible D gene (6 bases). The CDR3 covers 19 residues. The germline V and J ends were trimmed by 3 bases and 1 base, with 20 bases remaining between them. Germline loops: CDR1 SGHNT, CDR2 YYREEE (reference sequence). The CDR3 sequence is CASSSWTPGRRSGANVLTF. The CDR3 DNA reads TGTGCCAGCAGCTCGTGGACGCCCGGGAGACGATCTGGGGCCAACGTCCTGACTTTC. The complete variable domain, with remaining parts taken from reference TRBV5-4 and TRBJ2-6, reads ETGVTQSPTHLIKTRGQQVTLRCSSQSGHNTVSWYQQALGQGPQFIFQYYREEENGRGNFPPRFSGLQFPNYSSELNVNALELDDSALYLCASSSWTPGRRSGANVLTFGAGSRLTVL.

The chain carries TRBV2 and TRBJ1-2; no firm D call. The CDR3 loop spans 12 amino acids. Trimming stripped 6 bases from V and 4 bases from J, with 9 bases between. Germline CDR1 and CDR2: SNHLY and FYNNEI. The CDR3, as DNA: TGTGCCAGCAGCGCCTCCGGCTATGGCTACACCTTC. This encodes CASSASGYGYTF.

CDR3 sequence (DNA): TGTGCCAGCAGCCAAGATAGGCTAGCGGGGGACACAGATACGCAGTATTTT. It yields the protein CASSQDRLAGDTDTQYF. The chain couples TRBV4-2 to TRBJ2-3; 10 bases align to TRBD2. Germline V gene data show CDR1 as LGHNA and CDR2 as YNFKEQ. This CDR3 spans 17 amino acids. The J segment lost 2 bases and the V segment lost 0 bases, leaving 5 bases of the junction unmatched.

This clone was detected only once. J is TRBJ2-1 and V is TRBV18, with 11 bases matching TRBD1. Germline V gene lookup returns CDR1 KGHSH and CDR2 LQKENI. V dropped 3 bases and J dropped 5; count of bases not matched to a gene: 6. The CDR3 sequence is 16 residues long. CDR3 region: CASSPRDRGSHNEQFF. CDR3 DNA sequence: TGTGCCAGCTCACCCAGGGACAGGGGGTCCCACAATGAGCAGTTCTTC. Full variable domain (remainder filled in from reference TRBV18 and TRBJ2-1): NAGVMQNPRHLVRRRGQEARLRCSPMKGHSHVYWYRQLPEEGLKFMVYLQKENIIDESGMPKERFSAEFPKEGPSILRIQQVVRGDSAAYFCASSPRDRGSHNEQFFGPGTRLTVL.

The chain has TRBV11-2 and TRBJ1-2; TRBD1 aligns across 9 bases. Trimming removed 5 bases from V and 3 bases from J; junction bases left unmatched: 4. This CDR3 is 14 amino acids long. Germline CDR1 is SGHAT and CDR2 is FQNNGV. The CDR3 nucleotides read TGTGCCAGCAGCCTTACAGGGGGCCACTATGGCTACACCTTC. This codes for CASSLTGGHYGYTF.

The CDR3 DNA reads TGTGCCAGCAGTTCGCGGACAGAACCTGGAAACACCATATATTTT. It yields the protein CASSSRTEPGNTIYF. This rearrangement joins TRBV25-1 to TRBJ1-3; tentative D call: TRBD1 (6 bases). From germline, CDR1 is MGHDK and CDR2 SYGVNS. Trimming left V 5 bases short and J 2 bases short, with 13 bases between. The CDR3 is 15 amino acids.

Here the CDR3 DNA reads TGTGCCAGTAGTATCGGAGTAGGATGGGATACGCAGTATTTT. Translation: CASSIGVGWDTQYF. The V gene is TRBV19, the J gene TRBJ2-3; D remains ambiguous. V lost 3 bases and J lost 6, with 13 bases in between. The CDR3 has 14 amino acids. Germline loops: CDR1 LNHDA, CDR2 SQIVND (reference sequence).

The genes are TRBV9 and TRBJ1-6; D not certain. Trimming shortened V by 4 bases and J by 12 bases, and 11 bases separated the two germline ends. Germline-derived CDR1 and CDR2 are SGDLS and YYNGEE. This CDR3 spans 12 amino acids. In DNA, the CDR3 is TGTGCCAGCAGCCCCGAGGTAGGACCCCTCCACTTT. Protein sequence: CASSPEVGPLHF.

The J gene is TRBJ2-7, the V gene TRBV6-6, with TRBD2 identical over 7 bases. J gave up 4 bases and V 6 bases, and 9 bases lay outside the gene matches. The germline CDR1 and CDR2 sequences are MNHNY and SVGAGI (reference sequence). This CDR3 has 14 residues. CDR3: CASRKVGEGYEQYF. The CDR3, as DNA: TGTGCCAGCAGGAAGGTGGGGGAGGGGTACGAGCAGTACTTC.

The chain links TRBV5-1 to TRBJ1-1; 7 bases are shared with TRBD1. Per the germline V gene, CDR1 is SGHRS and CDR2 is YFSETQ. J lost 1 base, V lost 4 bases, and 7 bases had no gene match. The CDR3 spans 15 residues. The chain's CDR3 is CASSLRQGRNTEAFF. The CDR3 bases are TGCGCCAGCAGCCTCAGACAGGGCAGGAACACTGAAGCTTTCTTT.

The chain has TRBV18 and TRBJ1-1; 7 bases match TRBD1. This CDR3 has 16 residues. CDR1 is KGHSH, CDR2 LQKENI, per germline. With 5 bases clipped from V and 0 bases from J, the junction kept 9 bases outside the gene matches. CDR3 sequence: CASSTKSGTVNTEAFF. The CDR3 DNA reads as TGTGCCAGCTCAACGAAGTCCGGGACAGTGAACACTGAAGCTTTCTTT.

The J gene is TRBJ2-3, the V gene TRBV12-5, with 8 positions matching TRBD2. The CDR3 is made up of 14 amino acids. Germline loops: CDR1 LGHNT, CDR2 FRNRAP. V shed 6 bases, J shed 2 bases, and the junction held 4 bases outside the gene matches. The CDR3 DNA sequence: TGTGCTAGTGGCGGGGGGGTAGTCACAGATACGCAGTATTTT. It is translated as CASGGGVVTDTQYF.

In its sample, this clone was seen once. The genes are TRBV3-1 (or the pseudogene TRBV3-2) and TRBJ1-2; 12 nucleotides agree with TRBD1. The CDR3 loop spans 15 amino acids. J lost 5 bases, V lost 3 bases, and 4 bases had no gene match. In germline, CDR1 is LGHDT, CDR2 YNNKEL (reference sequence). CDR3 amino acids: CASSQGTGGRYGYTF. The CDR3, as DNA: TGTGCCAGCAGCCAGGGGACAGGGGGCAGGTATGGCTACACCTTC.

The chain has TRBV5-1 and TRBJ2-7; 13 nucleotides match TRBD2. V trimming: 4 bases; J trimming: 5 bases; junction bases outside the gene matches: 6. Germline CDR1 is SGHRS and CDR2 is YFSETQ. The CDR3 has 15 amino acids. The CDR3 spells CASSPRLAGGHEQYF. The CDR3 bases are TGCGCCAGCAGCCCAAGACTAGCGGGGGGTCACGAGCAGTACTTC. The full variable domain, with the rest looked up from reference TRBV5-1 and TRBJ2-7, is KAGVTQTPRYLIKTRGQQVTLSCSPISGHRSVSWYQQTPGQGLQFLFEYFSETQRNKGNFPGRFSGRQFSNSRSEMNVSTLELGDSALYLCASSPRLAGGHEQYFGPGTRLTVT.

The rearrangement uses TRBV7-7 and TRBJ1-5; no reliable D call. Trimming cost V 1 base and J 3 bases, with 10 bases left between them. Germline V gene data show CDR1 as SSHAT and CDR2 as FNYEAQ (reference sequence). The length of the CDR3 is 15 residues. The CDR3 DNA is TGTGCCAGCAGCTTAGTGCGGGGAACCAATCAGCCCCAGCATTTT. Amino acid sequence: CASSLVRGTNQPQHF.

This clone was seen a single time. This chain joins TRBV18 and TRBJ1-2; TRBD1 might be the D (5 bases). V lost 3 bases to trimming and J lost 8 bases, with 16 bases between them. Germline CDR1 reads KGHSH; CDR2 reads LQKENI. The CDR3 has 14 residues. The CDR3 DNA reads TGTGCCAGCTCACCCTCCGGGCCTGGGGCCGGCTACACCTTC. Translated: CASSPSGPGAGYTF.

The gene calls are TRBV10-3 and TRBJ2-7, with 10 bases that match TRBD1. CDR3 length: 20 residues. The trim removed 4 bases at V and 0 bases at J, leaving 18 bases unmatched. Looked up from germline, CDR1 is ENHRY and CDR2 is SYGVKD. The CDR3 loop is CAISVTTFGTGASSSYEQYF. The CDR3 coding sequence is TGTGCCATCAGTGTGACGACGTTCGGGACAGGGGCATCGAGCTCCTACGAGCAGTACTTC.

This clone has just one count. The chain couples TRBV30 to TRBJ2-3; 13 nucleotides align to TRBD2. CDR3 length: 16 residues. CDR1 is GTSNPN, CDR2 SVGIG, per germline (reference sequence). J lost 7 bases, V lost 4 bases, and 11 bases had no gene match. Here the CDR3 reads CAWTGQLAGGGHTQYF. The CDR3 nucleotides are TGTGCCTGGACCGGGCAACTAGCGGGAGGGGGACATACGCAGTATTTT. Full variable domain (missing parts from reference TRBV30 and TRBJ2-3): SQTIHQWPATLVQPVGSPLSLECTVEGTSNPNLYWYRQAAGRGLQLLFYSVGIGQISSEVPQNLSASRPQDRQFILSSKKLLLSDSGFYLCAWTGQLAGGGHTQYFGPGTRLTVL.

This chain connects TRBV4-3 to TRBJ2-7, with D possibly matching TRBD1 (5 bases). V was trimmed by 11 bases and J by 4 bases, leaving 21 bases between them. Germline CDR1 and CDR2: LGHNA and YSLEER. This CDR3 is 14 amino acids long. The CDR3, as DNA: TGCGCCTCTTGCCCTTCGACAGTGTGTTACGAGCAGTACTTC. This encodes CASCPSTVCYEQYF.